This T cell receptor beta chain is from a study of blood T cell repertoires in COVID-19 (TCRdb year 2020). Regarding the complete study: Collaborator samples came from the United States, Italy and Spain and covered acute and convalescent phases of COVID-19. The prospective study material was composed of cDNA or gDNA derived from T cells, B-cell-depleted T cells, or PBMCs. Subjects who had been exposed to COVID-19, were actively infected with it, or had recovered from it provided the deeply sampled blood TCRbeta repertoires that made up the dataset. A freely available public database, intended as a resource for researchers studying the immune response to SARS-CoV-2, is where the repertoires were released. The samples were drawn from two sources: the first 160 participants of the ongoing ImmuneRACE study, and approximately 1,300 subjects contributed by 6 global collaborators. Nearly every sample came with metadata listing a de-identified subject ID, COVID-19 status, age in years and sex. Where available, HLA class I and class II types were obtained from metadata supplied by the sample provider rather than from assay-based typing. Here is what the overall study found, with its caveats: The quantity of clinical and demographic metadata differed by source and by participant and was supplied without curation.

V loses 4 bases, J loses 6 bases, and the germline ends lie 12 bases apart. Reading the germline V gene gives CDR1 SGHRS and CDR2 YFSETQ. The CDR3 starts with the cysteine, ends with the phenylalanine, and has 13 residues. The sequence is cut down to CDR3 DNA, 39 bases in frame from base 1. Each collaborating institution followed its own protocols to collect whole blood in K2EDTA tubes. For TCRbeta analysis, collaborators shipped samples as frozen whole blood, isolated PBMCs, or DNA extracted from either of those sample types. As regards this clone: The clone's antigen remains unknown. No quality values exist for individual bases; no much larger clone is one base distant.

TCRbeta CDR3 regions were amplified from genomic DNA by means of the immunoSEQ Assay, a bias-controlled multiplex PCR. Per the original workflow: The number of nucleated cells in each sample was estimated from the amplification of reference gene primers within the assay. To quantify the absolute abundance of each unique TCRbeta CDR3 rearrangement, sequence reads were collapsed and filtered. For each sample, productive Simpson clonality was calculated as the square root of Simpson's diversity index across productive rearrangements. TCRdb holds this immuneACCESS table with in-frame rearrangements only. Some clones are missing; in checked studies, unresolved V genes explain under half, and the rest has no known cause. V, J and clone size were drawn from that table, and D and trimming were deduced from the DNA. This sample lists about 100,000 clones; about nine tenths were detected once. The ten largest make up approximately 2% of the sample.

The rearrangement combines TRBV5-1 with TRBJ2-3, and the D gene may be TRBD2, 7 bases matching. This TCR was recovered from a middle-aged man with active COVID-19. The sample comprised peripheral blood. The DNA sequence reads TGCGCCAGCAGCCCGGGGGGCTTGGATACGCAGTATTTT. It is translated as CASSPGGLDTQYF.